The subject of this entry is one TCR beta chain. With V trimmed by 4 bases and J by 5 bases, 11 bases remained unmatched. This CDR3 has 16 amino acids. Germline CDR1 reads SGHDN; CDR2 reads FVKESK. This sample is part of a study of blood T cell repertoires in COVID-19. Original processing methods: The assay estimated nucleated cells by amplifying reference gene primers. Libraries were prepared by immunoSEQ multiplex PCR; TCRdb keeps only in-frame clonotypes and omits some of them. The V and J calls and the clone size are those of that table, but D and trimming were determined from the DNA. The sample contains 150,000 to 200,000 clones, about 86% of which appear only once.

This sequence originates from a woman aged 70-85 years with COVID-19, enrolled during active disease. Material for sequencing was peripheral blood. The genes are TRBV14 and TRBJ2-7, with 10 bases fitting TRBD1. The chain's CDR3 is CASSPRDRGWSDEQYF. The CDR3 region has the DNA TGTGCCAGCAGCCCAAGGGACAGGGGATGGTCGGACGAGCAGTACTTC.